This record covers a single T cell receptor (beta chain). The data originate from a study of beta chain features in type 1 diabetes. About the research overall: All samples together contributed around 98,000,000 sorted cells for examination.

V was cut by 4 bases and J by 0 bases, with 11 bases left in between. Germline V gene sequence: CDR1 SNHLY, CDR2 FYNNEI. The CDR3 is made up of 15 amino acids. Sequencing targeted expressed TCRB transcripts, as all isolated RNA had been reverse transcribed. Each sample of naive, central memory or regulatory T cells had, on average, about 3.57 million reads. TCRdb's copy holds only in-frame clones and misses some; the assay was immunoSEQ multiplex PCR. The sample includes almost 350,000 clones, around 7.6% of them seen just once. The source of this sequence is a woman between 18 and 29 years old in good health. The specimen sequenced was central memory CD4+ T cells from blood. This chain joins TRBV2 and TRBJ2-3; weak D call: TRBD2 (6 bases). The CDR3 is CASSGLDISTDTQYF. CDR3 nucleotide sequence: TGTGCCAGCAGTGGACTAGACATCAGCACAGATACGCAGTATTTT.